This record covers a single TCR beta chain. TCRdb analysed the 5' RACE reads with MiXCR anew, one entry per CDR3 protein. Seen here are some 100,000 distinct CDR3 sequences, approximately 18% observed once, and the top ten hold about 6.2%. The entry originates in a study of T cells of healthy individuals. Germline-derived CDR1 and CDR2 are MDHEN and SYDVKM. CDR3 length equals 14 residues. V was pared by 5 bases and J by 1 base, with 9 bases between. The chain uses TRBV28 and TRBJ1-3; D call uncertain. This sequence was found in a human donor in good health. The chain's CDR3 is CASSPRVSGNTIYF. The CDR3 DNA follows: TGTGCCAGCAGTCCTAGGGTGTCTGGAAACACCATATATTTT. Together with reference TRBV28 and TRBJ1-3, the CDR3 gives the full variable domain: DVKVTQSSRYLVKRTGEKVFLECVQDMDHENMFWYRQDPGLGLRLIYFSYDVKMKEKGDIPEGYSVSREKKERFSLILESASTNQTSMYLCASSPRVSGNTIYFGEGSWLTVV.